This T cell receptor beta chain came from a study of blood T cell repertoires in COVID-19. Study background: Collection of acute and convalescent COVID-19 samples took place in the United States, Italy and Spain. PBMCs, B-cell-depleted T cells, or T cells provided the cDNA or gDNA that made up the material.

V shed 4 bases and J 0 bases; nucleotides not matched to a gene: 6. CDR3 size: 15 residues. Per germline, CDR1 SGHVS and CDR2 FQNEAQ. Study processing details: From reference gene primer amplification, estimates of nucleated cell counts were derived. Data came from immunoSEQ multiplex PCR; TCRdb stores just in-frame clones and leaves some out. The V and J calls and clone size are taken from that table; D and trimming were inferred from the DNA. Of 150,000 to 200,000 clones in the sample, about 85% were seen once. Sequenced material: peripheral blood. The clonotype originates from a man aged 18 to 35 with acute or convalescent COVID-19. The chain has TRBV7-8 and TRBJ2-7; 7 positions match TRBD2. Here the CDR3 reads CASSSLGGSSYEQYF. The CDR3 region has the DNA TGTGCCAGCAGCTCCCTTGGCGGGAGCTCCTACGAGCAGTACTTC.